The 21 T cell receptor beta chains in this list originate from one sample, sequenced in a study of cytomegalovirus exposure and HLA in healthy donors. A multiplex PCR was run with 60 Vbeta primers and 13 Jbeta primers. Assay: immunoSEQ multiplex PCR; the TCRdb copy retains only in-frame clones and omits some. The sample yields some 30,000 clones, of which the top ten take up 4.8%. Source material: PBMCs. The receptors originated from a female donor in good health and CMV-seronegative.

The chain employs TRBV19 and TRBJ2-4, with 9 bases identical to TRBD1. This CDR3 comprises 18 residues. Trimming took 0 bases from V and 4 from J; bases not matched to a gene: 10. The V gene's germline CDR1 is LNHDA and CDR2 SQIVND (reference sequence). The CDR3 region is CASSIDWSGTGRKNIQYF. DNA of the CDR3: TGTGCCAGTAGTATAGATTGGTCCGGGACAGGGAGAAAAAACATTCAGTACTTC.

The J gene is TRBJ2-2, the V gene TRBV19; 9 positions match TRBD1. CDR1 is LNHDA and CDR2 is SQIVND in the germline V gene (reference sequence). Losses at the gene ends were 6 bases for V and 5 bases for J; bases not matched to a gene: 10. The CDR3 totals 16 residues. The CDR3 region has the DNA TGTGCCAGTAGATGGGGACAGGGTTTGAAAACCGGGGAGCTGTTTTTT. Protein: CASRWGQGLKTGELFF. Full variable domain (rest looked up from reference TRBV19 and TRBJ2-2): DGGITQSPKYLFRKEGQNVTLSCEQNLNHDAMYWYRQDPGQGLRLIYYSQIVNDFQKGDIAEGYSVSREKKESFPLTVTSAQKNPTAFYLCASRWGQGLKTGELFFGEGSRLTVL.

This chain joins TRBV4-3 and TRBJ2-4; 8 positions match TRBD1. Germline-derived CDR1 and CDR2 are LGHNA and YSLEER. The CDR3 extends over 16 amino acids. V shed 0 bases and J 8 bases; nucleotides not matched to a gene: 9. The CDR3, as DNA: TGCGCCAGCAGCCAAGATTTAGGACAGGGTGTAGACATTCAGTACTTC. As protein: CASSQDLGQGVDIQYF.

The rearrangement links TRBV5-1 to TRBJ2-3, with D uncertain. V was pared by 5 bases and J by 1 base, with 11 bases between. This CDR3 contains 14 residues. From germline, CDR1 is SGHRS and CDR2 YFSETQ. The CDR3: CASRETGGTDTQYF. Here the CDR3 DNA reads TGCGCCAGCAGGGAGACGGGTGGCACAGATACGCAGTATTTT.

V gene TRBV7-3 combines with J gene TRBJ2-3; TRBD2 matches at 11 bases. After removal of 2 bases from V and 2 bases from J, the junction contained 9 bases not matched to a gene. CDR1 is SGHTA, CDR2 FQGTGA, per germline. The CDR3 runs 18 residues. The CDR3, as DNA: TGTGCCAGCAGCTTAGCGGCTAGCGGGGGGATCTCCACAGATACGCAGTATTTT. As protein: CASSLAASGGISTDTQYF.

This chain uses TRBV18 with TRBJ1-1, with 8 nucleotides matching TRBD1. CDR3 size: 14 residues. The V gene's germline CDR1 is KGHSH and CDR2 LQKENI. V dropped 4 bases and J dropped 3; count of bases not matched to a gene: 4. The CDR3 DNA reads as TGTGCCAGCTCACTACTGGACAGGGACACTGAAGCTTTCTTT. Translation: CASSLLDRDTEAFF.

The chain joins TRBV7-3 to TRBJ1-1; tentative D call: TRBD1 (6 bases). V lost 5 bases, J lost 4 bases, and 17 bases lay in between. The CDR3 extends over 15 amino acids. CDR1 is SGHTA, CDR2 FQGTGA, per germline. CDR3 bases: TGTGCCAGCAGCCCGACCCGGGGGGCCGGCACTGAAGCTTTCTTT. Its protein is CASSPTRGAGTEAFF.

CDR3: CASSIRTGSTEAFF. CDR3 sequence (DNA): TGTGCCAGTAGTATTCGTACCGGTTCCACTGAAGCTTTCTTT. The chain links TRBV19 to TRBJ1-1; no definite D call. The ends were cut back, 3 bases at V and 4 bases at J, with 12 bases in the middle. The CDR3 loop spans 14 amino acids. Germline assignment: CDR1 LNHDA and CDR2 SQIVND (reference sequence). The full variable domain, rest sourced from reference TRBV19 and TRBJ1-1, is DGGITQSPKYLFRKEGQNVTLSCEQNLNHDAMYWYRQDPGQGLRLIYYSQIVNDFQKGDIAEGYSVSREKKESFPLTVTSAQKNPTAFYLCASSIRTGSTEAFFGQGTRLTVV.

The rearrangement joins TRBV7-2 to TRBJ1-1, with no clear D. V lost 2 bases and J 4 bases, leaving 23 bases between the germline ends. Germline CDR1 SGHTA, CDR2 FQGNSA. The CDR3 loop spans 18 amino acids. The CDR3 DNA is TGTGCCAGCAGCTTAAACGGGTTGCAAAGCGGATTGGGCACTGAAGCTTTCTTT. Translating it yields CASSLNGLQSGLGTEAFF.

The V gene is TRBV4-2, the J gene TRBJ1-4; weak D call: TRBD1 (6 bases). CDR3 length: 15 amino acids. Trimming removed 0 bases at V and 7 bases at J, with 12 bases between. In germline, CDR1 is LGHNA, CDR2 YNFKEQ. CDR3 DNA sequence: TGTGCCAGCAGCCAAGATTGGGGGCTTTCTGAAAAACTGTTTTTT. Its protein is CASSQDWGLSEKLFF.

This chain connects TRBV28 to TRBJ2-7, with TRBD1 identical over 7 bases. The CDR3 runs 13 residues. Looked up from germline, CDR1 is MDHEN and CDR2 is SYDVKM. After removal of 10 bases from V and 4 bases from J, the junction contained 10 bases not matched to a gene. The chain's CDR3 is CATDRVEPYEQYF. The DNA for the CDR3 is TGTGCCACCGACAGGGTTGAGCCATACGAGCAGTACTTC.

This chain links TRBV25-1 with TRBJ1-3; no reliable D call. This CDR3 has 14 residues. CDR1 and CDR2 (germline): MGHDK, SYGVNS. Trimming took off 6 bases at V and 2 bases at J, with 11 bases between the two ends. The CDR3 DNA reads as TGTGCCAGCAGAGAACCAGATACTGGAAACACCATATATTTT. It encodes CASREPDTGNTIYF. The whole variable domain, filled in from reference TRBV25-1 and TRBJ1-3, reads EADIYQTPRYLVIGTGKKITLECSQTMGHDKMYWYQQDPGMELHLIHYSYGVNSTEKGDLSSESTVSRIRTEHFPLTLESARPSHTSQYLCASREPDTGNTIYFGEGSWLTVV.

The chain links TRBV5-6 to TRBJ2-7, with 8 bases matching TRBD1. Germline V gene lookup returns CDR1 SGHDT and CDR2 YYEEEE. With 4 bases clipped from V and 3 bases from J, the junction kept 9 bases outside the gene matches. The CDR3 has 15 amino acids. The CDR3 DNA follows: TGTGCCAGCAGCGCTTCTCCCGGGACAGGCTACGAGCAGTACTTC. Protein: CASSASPGTGYEQYF.

The V gene is TRBV9, the J gene TRBJ2-3, with 8 bases fitting TRBD1. V shed 0 bases and J 1 base; nucleotides not matched to a gene: 10. Germline CDR1 SGDLS, CDR2 YYNGEE. The CDR3 sequence is 18 residues long. CDR3 residues: CASSVARQGARGTDTQYF. CDR3 DNA sequence: TGTGCCAGCAGCGTAGCCCGCCAGGGGGCGCGGGGCACAGATACGCAGTATTTT.

The chain uses TRBV6-5 and TRBJ1-3; TRBD1 might be the D (6 bases). This CDR3 region has 14 residues. V lost 5 bases, J lost 6 bases, and 14 bases lay in between. CDR1 and CDR2 (germline): MNHEY, SVGAGI. The CDR3 DNA reads TGTGCCAGCAGTCATCAGGGGAGGGAAAACACCATATATTTT. This gives the protein CASSHQGRENTIYF.

The V call is TRBV18, the J call TRBJ2-3, with 10 bases lining up with TRBD2. V dropped 2 bases and J dropped 1; count of bases not matched to a gene: 3. The CDR3 has 16 amino acids. From germline, CDR1 is KGHSH and CDR2 LQKENI. CDR3 region: CASSPSLAGGTDTQYF. The DNA of the CDR3 is TGTGCCAGCTCACCAAGCCTAGCGGGGGGCACAGATACGCAGTATTTT.

The genes are TRBV14 and TRBJ2-5, with D tentatively TRBD1 (5 bases). The CDR3 is made up of 15 amino acids. The V gene lost 4 bases and the J gene lost 4 bases, with 16 bases spanning the gap. The germline gives CDR1 SGHDN, CDR2 FVKESK. This CDR3 is CASSPKASGRETQYF. The CDR3 DNA follows: TGTGCCAGCAGCCCCAAGGCTTCAGGGCGAGAGACCCAGTACTTC. Using reference TRBV14 and TRBJ2-5 for the parts outside the CDR3, the full variable domain is EAGVTQFPSHSVIEKGQTVTLRCDPISGHDNLYWYRRVMGKEIKFLLHFVKESKQDESGMPNNRFLAERTGGTYSTLKVQPAELEDSGVYFCASSPKASGRETQYFGPGTRLLVL.

This chain uses TRBV29-1 with TRBJ1-2; D unresolved. The germline V and J ends were trimmed by 1 base and 5 bases, with 17 bases remaining between them. Germline V lookup: CDR1 SQVTM, CDR2 ANQGSEA. The CDR3 sequence is 15 residues long. CDR3 nucleotides: TGCAGCGTTGAAGGCCCCTCGAGGGCGCGGTATGGCTACACCTTC. Protein sequence: CSVEGPSRARYGYTF.

This rearrangement joins TRBV18 to TRBJ1-2; 11 bases match TRBD1. In germline, CDR1 is KGHSH, CDR2 LQKENI. The CDR3 has 14 residues. J gave up 3 bases and V 4 bases, and 1 base lay outside the gene matches. The CDR3 region is CASSRGQGDYGYTF. The CDR3 coding sequence is TGTGCCAGCTCACGGGGACAGGGGGACTATGGCTACACCTTC.

V usage is TRBV28 and J usage is TRBJ2-7; 11 nucleotides agree with TRBD1. CDR3 size: 15 residues. Germline trimming cut 5 bases from V and 3 bases from J; bases unmatched to any gene: 6. Germline CDR1 reads MDHEN; CDR2 reads SYDVKM. CDR3 nucleotides: TGTGCCAGCAGTCCAACCGGGACAGGGGGCTACGAGCAGTACTTC. Its protein product is CASSPTGTGGYEQYF.

This clone counts as medium-sized by frequency. The chain uses TRBV4-1 and TRBJ1-2; tentatively, D is TRBD1 (5 bases). The V gene's germline CDR1 is MGHRA and CDR2 YSYEKL. Trimming took off 1 base at V and 1 base at J, with 13 bases between the two ends. CDR3 length: 16 residues. The CDR3 nucleotides are TGCGCCAGCAGCCAAGTGTCAGGGCTAATTAACTATGGCTACACCTTC. Translation gives CASSQVSGLINYGYTF.